The 3 T cell receptor beta chains below all came from one sample that was sequenced in a study of T-cell reconstitution after alpha-beta-depleted transplantation in children. As it was prepared, the TCRbeta library received unique molecular identifiers. TCRdb re-called the PCR reads through MiXCR, storing one row per CDR3 protein. The data show 600,000 to 700,000 distinct CDR3 sequences, roughly 17% seen once. The material sequenced was PBMCs from the stem cell graft donor, taken from the stem cell graft. These TCRs come from a human donor who donated a stem cell graft to a child with acute myeloid leukemia.

This chain links TRBV7-2 with TRBJ2-5, with D uncertain. Germline CDR1 SGHTA, CDR2 FQGNSA. V dropped 1 base and J dropped 4 bases, with 13 bases sitting between them. The CDR3 runs 15 residues. CDR3 nucleotide sequence: TGTGCCAGCAGCTTAGGGGTGGTTGTAGGAGAGACCCAGTACTTC. It yields the protein CASSLGVVVGETQYF.

V gene TRBV7-2 combines with J gene TRBJ2-1; D gene unclear. The germline V gene has CDR1 SGHTA and CDR2 FQGNSA. Trimming stripped 5 bases from V and 0 bases from J, with 11 bases between. CDR3 length: 15 amino acids. The CDR3 loop reads CASSKTQSSYNEQFF. The CDR3 bases are TGTGCCAGCAGCAAAACTCAAAGCTCCTACAATGAGCAGTTCTTC.

With respect to this clonotype: Given a much more abundant clone one base away, this may be a read error. This chain joins TRBV6-1 and TRBJ1-2, with D unresolved. V was pared by 6 bases and J by 3 bases, with 14 bases between. The germline gives CDR1 MNHNS, CDR2 SASEGT. The CDR3 extends over 14 amino acids. Written as DNA, the CDR3 is TGTGCCAGCAGGCCGGGGAAAGGGTACTATGGCTACACCTTC. The encoded protein is CASRPGKGYYGYTF.